Here is one T cell receptor beta chain with its context. Each donor supplied approximately 10 milliliters of peripheral blood. A minimum of 5.5 micrograms of total RNA was extracted per sample. The germline CDR1 and CDR2 sequences are DFQATT and SNEGSKA (reference sequence). V lost 1 base to trimming and J lost 5 bases; unmatched junction nucleotides: 4. The CDR3 has 14 residues. The use of a sample-barcoded 5' primer and a J-beta primer mix characterized a second PCR of 7 to 11 cycles. Every molecule of cDNA carried a tag from a template-switch adaptor with 12 random nucleotides. TCRdb analysed the 5' RACE reads with MiXCR anew, one entry per CDR3 protein. The repertoire holds almost 800,000 distinct CDR3 sequences, with 55% to 75% as singletons. This entry comes from a study of blood T cells in healthy people across ages.

This receptor was taken from a man between 25 and 39 years old in good health. V is TRBV20-1 and J is TRBJ1-2; TRBD1 matches at 10 bases. Sequenced input: blood. The CDR3 region is CSARGTGGLYGYTF. The CDR3 DNA reads TGCAGTGCTAGAGGGACAGGGGGACTTTATGGCTACACCTTC.